Described below is a single T cell receptor beta chain sequence and its context. CDR3 size: 14 residues. The V gene lost 1 base and the J gene lost 3 bases, with 10 bases spanning the gap. Germline V gene sequence: CDR1 SGDLS, CDR2 YYNGEE. How the authors handled the data: The authors estimated nucleated cell counts from reference gene primer amplification. The repertoire was sequenced with immunoSEQ multiplex PCR; TCRdb's copy has only in-frame clones and lacks some. V, J and clone size reflect that table, while D and trimming were determined from the DNA. The data contain about 76,000 clones, 80% of them singletons. The entry originates in a study of blood T cell repertoires in COVID-19. Study details: Donors in the United States, Italy and Spain gave samples during acute or convalescent COVID-19. The analysed material was cDNA or gDNA that came from T cells, B-cell-depleted T cells, or PBMCs.

This receptor was taken from a human donor in a cohort sampled during active COVID-19. The material sequenced was peripheral blood. The J gene is TRBJ1-1, the V gene TRBV9; D gene uncertain. In nucleotides, the CDR3 is TGTGCCAGCAGCGTAACCCTAAGCCACACTGAAGCTTTCTTT. Translating it yields CASSVTLSHTEAFF.